A selection of T cell receptor beta chains follows, all from one sample in a study of cytomegalovirus exposure and HLA in healthy donors. Data came from immunoSEQ multiplex PCR; TCRdb stores just in-frame clones and leaves some out. This sample has approximately 150,000 clones, with about 72% found just once. Sample: PBMCs. Receptors were obtained from a man in his fifties or sixties in good health and CMV-seronegative. CDR3s include the opening cysteine and the closing phenylalanine or tryptophan. D genes are given only for firm matches. Some rows have no size entry. The others give once, few or many, or a class for an expanded clone.

clone size | J gene | D gene | V gene | CDR3 DNA | CDR3 protein
- | TRBJ2-1 | TRBD2 | TRBV27 | TGTGCCAGCAGACCTGGGGGGACTAGCGGGGGCCGCTACAATGAGCAGTTCTTC | CASRPGGTSGGRYNEQFF
- | TRBJ2-4 | - | TRBV4-3 | TGCGCCAGCAGCCAAGGGACTCCCATTCAGTACTTC | CASSQGTPIQYF
- | TRBJ2-7 | TRBD1 | TRBV7-9 | TGTGCCAGCAGCTTCTGGAGCGGGACAGGGTTTTCGTACGAGCAGTACTTC | CASSFWSGTGFSYEQYF
- | TRBJ1-4 | - | TRBV27 | TGTGCCAGCAGTCCATCAGTCCACCGCGGGGAAAAACTGTTTTTT | CASSPSVHRGEKLFF
- | TRBJ1-1 | - | TRBV5-8 | TGTGCCAGCAGCTCACCCCGGGGAACGGGGAACACTGAAGCTTTCTTT | CASSSPRGTGNTEAFF
- | TRBJ2-5 | - | TRBV5-5 | TGTGCCAGCAGCTTGGCTGTGACAGGCCGGACCCAGTACTTC | CASSLAVTGRTQYF
once | TRBJ2-7 | - | TRBV7-2 | TGTGCCAGCAGCTTAGTTTCAGGGGCACTCAGTTCCTACGAGCAGTACTTC | CASSLVSGALSSYEQYF
- | TRBJ2-5 | - | TRBV6-1 | TGTGCCAGCAGTGACTATGGGGCGGGGGAGACCCAGTACTTC | CASSDYGAGETQYF
few | TRBJ2-2 | - | TRBV30 | TGTGCCTGGGAGGTAGGCCATAACACCGGGGAGCTGTTTTTT | CAWEVGHNTGELFF
few | TRBJ2-4 | TRBD2 | TRBV6-1 | TGTGCCACCCGGTGGGCGGGAGGGAAAAACATTCAGTACTTC | CATRWAGGKNIQYF
- | TRBJ2-2 | - | TRBV18 | TGTGCCAGCTCCCTATCAATAGCCAGGGATTACAACACCGGGGAGCTGTTTTTT | CASSLSIARDYNTGELFF
- | TRBJ1-1 | TRBD1 | TRBV7-9 | TGTGCCAGCAGACTTGACAGGGGGCCCCTGGCTGAAGCTTTCTTT | CASRLDRGPLAEAFF
- | TRBJ1-2 | TRBD1 | TRBV30 | TGTGCCTGGAGTGTACTTCCGGGACAGCGGGATGGCTACACCTTC | CAWSVLPGQRDGYTF
- | TRBJ1-4 | - | TRBV5-8 | TGTGCCAGCAGCCCACGGATACAGGGTGGCCGGGAAAAACTGTTTTTT | CASSPRIQGGREKLFF
- | TRBJ2-3 | - | TRBV25-1 | TGTGCCAGCAGTGAGTTAGACAGGGATACGCAGTATTTT | CASSELDRDTQYF
- | TRBJ1-2 | TRBD1 | TRBV6-1 | TGTGCCAGCAGGGAAACTGGGGGACAGGGAGGGTTAGGCGGCTACACCTTC | CASRETGGQGGLGGYTF
- | TRBJ2-7 | - | TRBV15 | TGTGCCACCAGCAGAGAAACAGGGAAGTACGGGTCCGAGCAGTACTTC | CATSRETGKYGSEQYF
- | TRBJ2-7 | TRBD2 | TRBV28 | TGTGCCAGCAGTGGGACTAGCGGGAGGTACGAGCAGTACTTC | CASSGTSGRYEQYF
once | TRBJ1-5 | - | TRBV28 | TGTGCCAGCAGTACTACAGGGTTCAATCAGCCCCAGCATTTT | CASSTTGFNQPQHF
few | TRBJ2-2 | TRBD2 | TRBV6-5 | TGTGCCAGCAGTTACTCGGGAGGGCTCGGGGAGCTGTTTTTT | CASSYSGGLGELFF